This T cell receptor (beta chain) stems from a study of blood T cell repertoires in COVID-19 (dated by TCRdb to 2020 to 2022). About the study as a whole: Samples from collaborators originated in the United States, Italy and Spain and spanned both the acute and convalescent phases of COVID-19. The repertoires were released in a freely available public database intended as a resource for research on the immune response to SARS-CoV-2. Samples came from the ongoing ImmuneRACE study (first 160 participants) plus 1,254 subjects from 6 global collaborators. HLA class I and class II types, where available, came from metadata supplied by the sample provider rather than from assay-based typing. The prospective study material was composed of cDNA or gDNA derived from T cells, B-cell-depleted T cells, or PBMCs. Subjects who had been exposed to COVID-19, were actively infected with it, or had recovered from it provided the deeply sampled blood TCRbeta repertoires that made up the dataset. The sample metadata nearly always contained a de-identified subject ID, COVID-19 status, age in years and sex. Here is what the overall study found, with its caveats: The amount of clinical and demographic metadata varied by source and participant and was provided uncurated.

The immunoSEQ Assay, a bias-controlled multiplex PCR, was used to amplify TCRbeta CDR3 regions from genomic DNA. In the source study's methods: Within the assay, amplification of reference gene primers was used to estimate how many nucleated cells each sample contained. To quantify the absolute abundance of each unique TCRbeta CDR3 rearrangement, sequence reads were collapsed and filtered. Productive Simpson clonality was computed per sample as the square root of Simpson's diversity index over productive rearrangements. TCRdb limited this immuneACCESS table to in-frame rearrangements with V and J called. A share of clones is missing; checked studies link under half to unresolved V genes, and the rest is unexplained. Clonal size and the V and J genes are those of that table, whereas D and trimming came from the DNA. Across this sample there are around 97,000 clones, with 84% seen only once. 13% of the sample lies in the top ten.

Including cysteine and phenylalanine, the CDR3 has 14 amino acids. The sequence is cut down to CDR3 DNA, 42 bases in frame from base 1. Looking up the germline V gene yields CDR1 MGHRA and CDR2 YSYEKL. At the junction V is shortened by 0 bases and J by 7 bases, with 7 bases in between. To note about this clone: It has no known antigen specificity. No base quality values were provided; no much bigger clone lies one nucleotide off.

Each collaborating institution followed its own protocols to collect whole blood in K2EDTA tubes. Collaborator samples were shipped for TCRbeta analysis as frozen whole blood, isolated PBMCs, or DNA extracted from either sample type. Sequences were obtained from peripheral blood. This sequence uses TRBV4-1 and TRBJ1-6; too little of a D gene remains to name it. This sequence originates from a human donor in a cohort sampled during active or convalescent COVID-19. This receptor has the CDR3 CASSQDPLNSPLHF. The base sequence is TGCGCCAGCAGCCAAGATCCCTTAAATTCACCCCTCCACTTT.